Presented here are 8 T cell receptor beta chains from one specimen sequenced in a study of cytomegalovirus exposure and HLA in healthy donors. PCR was performed using 60 Vbeta and 13 Jbeta primers. TCRdb's copy holds only in-frame clones and misses some; the assay was immunoSEQ multiplex PCR. The table has 95,000 to 150,000 clones, 75% to 85% seen once. Sequenced material: PBMCs. These receptors were taken from a female donor in good health and CMV-seropositive.

The chain uses TRBV30 and TRBJ1-5; D is perhaps TRBD1 (6 bases). Germline CDR1 GTSNPN, CDR2 SVGIG (reference sequence). This CDR3 is built from 15 residues. Trimming pared 0 bases from V and 11 bases from J, leaving 20 bases between. The CDR3 region has the DNA TGTGCCTGGAGTGTACAGGGAGGGACCTGGGAAGCCCAGCATTTT. It is translated as CAWSVQGGTWEAQHF.

This chain connects TRBV4-1 to TRBJ1-5; no clear D. The length of the CDR3 is 17 residues. Germline CDR1 MGHRA, CDR2 YSYEKL. V lost 3 bases, J lost 3 bases, and 18 bases lay in between. This CDR3 is CASSHAVIGLSNQPQHF. DNA for the CDR3: TGCGCCAGCAGCCACGCTGTGATTGGCCTCTCCAATCAGCCCCAGCATTTT.

CDR3 residues: CASSSYRSLYEQYF. The CDR3 nucleotides are TGTGCCAGCAGCTCATACAGGAGTCTCTACGAGCAGTACTTC. V is TRBV11-2 and J is TRBJ2-7; D is possibly TRBD1 (5 bases). Looked up from germline, CDR1 is SGHAT and CDR2 is FQNNGV. Between the trimmed V and J ends, which lost 4 bases and 3 bases, there was a span of 13 bases. The CDR3 contains 14 residues.

This chain connects TRBV7-2 to TRBJ1-4; D may be TRBD1 (5 bases). Germline V lookup: CDR1 SGHTA, CDR2 FQGNSA. The V gene lost 4 bases and the J gene lost 0 bases, with 12 bases spanning the gap. The CDR3 has 16 amino acids. The DNA for the CDR3 is TGTGCCAGCAGCTCCCGGGGGTCCCCAACTAATGAAAAACTGTTTTTT. Residues: CASSSRGSPTNEKLFF. The variable domain in full, completed from reference TRBV7-2 and TRBJ1-4, reads GAGVSQSPSNKVTEKGKDVELRCDPISGHTALYWYRQSLGQGLEFLIYFQGNSAPDKSGLPSDRFSAERTGGSVSTLTIQRTQQEDSAVYLCASSSRGSPTNEKLFFGSGTQLSVL.

The V gene is TRBV21-1, the J gene TRBJ2-3; TRBD2 reflects the table's D call only, with no check against the DNA. TRBV21-1 is a recognized pseudogene. This CDR3 region has 17 residues. As DNA, the CDR3 is TGTGCCAGCAGCAAAGAGCAAGTAGCGGGGGTACCAGATACGCAGTATTTT. Amino acids: CASSKEQVAGVPDTQYF.

The chain couples TRBV30 to TRBJ1-6; a possible D gene is TRBD1 (6 bases). From germline, CDR1 is GTSNPN and CDR2 SVGIG (reference sequence). There are 15 residues in the CDR3. V gave up 5 bases and J gave up 4 bases, with 15 bases separating them. The CDR3 protein is CAWGGGQSYNSPLHF. The CDR3 DNA reads as TGTGCCTGGGGGGGCGGGCAGTCTTATAATTCACCCCTCCACTTT.

V and J are TRBV11-2 and TRBJ1-1; no reliable D call. CDR1 is SGHAT, CDR2 FQNNGV, per germline. Trimming pared 2 bases from V and 1 base from J, leaving 5 bases between. The CDR3 is 13 residues long. The CDR3 reads CASSLWQNTEAFF. The CDR3 DNA follows: TGTGCCAGCAGCTTATGGCAGAACACTGAAGCTTTCTTT.

The gene calls are TRBV7-3 and TRBJ2-1, with 7 bases that match TRBD1. Trimming removed 6 bases from V and 7 bases from J; junction bases left unmatched: 6. Looked up from germline, CDR1 is SGHTA and CDR2 is FQGTGA. CDR3 length: 13 residues. CDR3 in amino acids: CASRTGPNNEQFF. The CDR3 region has the DNA TGTGCCAGCAGGACAGGGCCGAATAATGAGCAGTTCTTC. The complete variable domain, with remaining parts taken from reference TRBV7-3 and TRBJ2-1, reads GAGVSQTPSNKVTEKGKYVELRCDPISGHTALYWYRQSLGQGPEFLIYFQGTGAADDSGLPNDRFFAVRPEGSVSTLKIQRTERGDSAVYLCASRTGPNNEQFFGPGTRLTVL.